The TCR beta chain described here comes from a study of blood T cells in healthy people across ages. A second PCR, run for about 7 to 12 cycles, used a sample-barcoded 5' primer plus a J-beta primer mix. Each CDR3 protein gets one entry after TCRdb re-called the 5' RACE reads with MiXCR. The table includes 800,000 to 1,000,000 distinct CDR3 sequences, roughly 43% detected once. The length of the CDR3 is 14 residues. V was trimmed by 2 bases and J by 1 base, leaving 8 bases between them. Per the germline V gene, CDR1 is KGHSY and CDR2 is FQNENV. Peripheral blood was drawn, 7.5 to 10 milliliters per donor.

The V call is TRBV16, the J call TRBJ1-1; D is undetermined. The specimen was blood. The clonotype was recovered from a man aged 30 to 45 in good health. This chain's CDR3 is CASSQIPWNTEAFF. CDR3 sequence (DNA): TGTGCCAGCAGCCAAATCCCCTGGAACACTGAAGCTTTCTTT. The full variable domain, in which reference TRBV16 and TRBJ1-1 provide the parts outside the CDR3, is GEEVAQTPKHLVRGEGQKAKLYCAPIKGHSYVFWYQQVLKNEFKFLISFQNENVFDETGMPKERFSAKCLPNSPCSLEIQATKLEDSAVYFCASSQIPWNTEAFFGQGTRLTVV.